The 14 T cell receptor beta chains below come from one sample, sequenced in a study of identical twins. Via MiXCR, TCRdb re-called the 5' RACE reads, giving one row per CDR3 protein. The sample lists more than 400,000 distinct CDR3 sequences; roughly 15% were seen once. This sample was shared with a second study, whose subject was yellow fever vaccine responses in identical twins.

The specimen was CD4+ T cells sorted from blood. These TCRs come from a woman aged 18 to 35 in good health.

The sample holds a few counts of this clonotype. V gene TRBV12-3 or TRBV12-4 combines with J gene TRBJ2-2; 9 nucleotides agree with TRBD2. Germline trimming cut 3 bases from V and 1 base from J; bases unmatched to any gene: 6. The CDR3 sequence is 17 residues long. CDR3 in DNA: TGTGCCAGCAGTTTTAGCGGGGGTGTGGGGAACACCGGGGAGCTGTTTTTT. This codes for CASSFSGGVGNTGELFF.

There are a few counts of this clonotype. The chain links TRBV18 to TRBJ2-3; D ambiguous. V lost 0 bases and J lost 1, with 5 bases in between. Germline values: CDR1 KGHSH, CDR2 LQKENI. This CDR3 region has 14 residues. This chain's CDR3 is CASSPPVGTDTQYF. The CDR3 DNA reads TGTGCCAGCTCACCACCAGTGGGCACAGATACGCAGTATTTT.

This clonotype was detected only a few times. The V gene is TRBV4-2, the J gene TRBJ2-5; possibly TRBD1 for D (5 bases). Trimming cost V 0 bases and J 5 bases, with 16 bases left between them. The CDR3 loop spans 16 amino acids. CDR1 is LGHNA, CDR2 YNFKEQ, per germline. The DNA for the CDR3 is TGTGCCAGCAGCCAAGATAGGGCTAGGGGTTCGGAGACCCAGTACTTC. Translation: CASSQDRARGSETQYF.

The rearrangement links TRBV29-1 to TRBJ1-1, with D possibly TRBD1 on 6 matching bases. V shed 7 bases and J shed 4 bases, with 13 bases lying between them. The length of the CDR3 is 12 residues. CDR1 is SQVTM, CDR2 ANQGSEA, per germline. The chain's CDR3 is CSAGQTGTEAFF. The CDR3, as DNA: TGCAGCGCGGGACAAACCGGCACTGAAGCTTTCTTT.

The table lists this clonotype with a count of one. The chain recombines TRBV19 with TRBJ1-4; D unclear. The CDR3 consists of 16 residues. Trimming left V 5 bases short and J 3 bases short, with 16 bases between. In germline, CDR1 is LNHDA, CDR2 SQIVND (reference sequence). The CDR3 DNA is TGTGCCAGTAGTCTCTACCTCTTGAAGCCTAATGAAAAACTGTTTTTT. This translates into CASSLYLLKPNEKLFF.

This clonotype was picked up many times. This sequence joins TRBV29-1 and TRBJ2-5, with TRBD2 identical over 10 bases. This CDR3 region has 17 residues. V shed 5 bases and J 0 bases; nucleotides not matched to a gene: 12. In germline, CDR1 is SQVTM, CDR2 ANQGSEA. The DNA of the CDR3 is TGCAGCGTTTTCTCCCGTGGGGGACTAGCGAACCAAGAGACCCAGTACTTC. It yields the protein CSVFSRGGLANQETQYF.

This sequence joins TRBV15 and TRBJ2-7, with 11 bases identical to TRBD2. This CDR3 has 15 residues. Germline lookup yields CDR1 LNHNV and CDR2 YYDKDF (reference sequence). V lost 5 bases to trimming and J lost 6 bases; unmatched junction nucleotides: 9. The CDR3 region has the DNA TGTGCCACCAGCGGGTCACTAGCGGGAGCTGGCGAGCAGTACTTC. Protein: CATSGSLAGAGEQYF.

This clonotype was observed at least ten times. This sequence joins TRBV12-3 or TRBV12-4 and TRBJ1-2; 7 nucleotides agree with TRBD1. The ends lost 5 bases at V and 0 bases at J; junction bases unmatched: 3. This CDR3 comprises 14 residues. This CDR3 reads CASSIGQANYGYTF. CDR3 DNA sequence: TGTGCCAGCAGTATAGGACAGGCTAACTATGGCTACACCTTC.

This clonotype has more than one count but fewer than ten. CDR3 nucleotides: TGTGCCAGCAGACTGACTCAGGGAAGCGGCACAGATACGCAGTATTTT. Translating it yields CASRLTQGSGTDTQYF. The chain couples TRBV28 to TRBJ2-3; tentative D call: TRBD1 (5 bases). CDR3 length: 16 residues. Germline V gene lookup returns CDR1 MDHEN and CDR2 SYDVKM. The V and J ends lost 6 bases and 1 base respectively, with 17 bases between them.

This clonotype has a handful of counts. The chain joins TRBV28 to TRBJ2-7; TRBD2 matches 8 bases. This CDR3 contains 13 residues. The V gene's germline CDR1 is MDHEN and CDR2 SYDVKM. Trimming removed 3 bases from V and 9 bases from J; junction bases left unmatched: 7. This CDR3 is CASSFLSGVGQYF. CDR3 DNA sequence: TGTGCCAGCAGTTTCCTTAGCGGGGTGGGGCAGTACTTC.

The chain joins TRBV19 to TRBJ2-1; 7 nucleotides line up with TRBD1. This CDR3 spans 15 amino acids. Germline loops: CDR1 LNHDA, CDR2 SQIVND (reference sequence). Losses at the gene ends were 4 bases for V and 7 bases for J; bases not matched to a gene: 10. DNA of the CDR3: TGTGCCAGTAGTACTCTCCCGACAGGGCATAATGAGCAGTTCTTC. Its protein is CASSTLPTGHNEQFF.

The CDR3 DNA is TGTGCCACCAGCCACCTTGGAAGCGGGAGGGCCACCCCACAAGGCATTCAGTACTTC. It codes for CATSHLGSGRATPQGIQYF. The V call is TRBV15, the J call TRBJ2-4, with 10 bases lining up with TRBD2. Germline CDR1 LNHNV, CDR2 YYDKDF (reference sequence). CDR3 length: 19 amino acids. Trimming removed 5 bases from V and 9 bases from J; junction bases left unmatched: 22.

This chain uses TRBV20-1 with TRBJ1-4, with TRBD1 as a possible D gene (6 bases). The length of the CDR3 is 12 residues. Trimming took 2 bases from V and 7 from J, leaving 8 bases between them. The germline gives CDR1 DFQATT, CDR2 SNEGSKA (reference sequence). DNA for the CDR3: TGCAGTGCTAGATGGGGGGCTGAAAAACTGTTTTTT. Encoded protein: CSARWGAEKLFF.

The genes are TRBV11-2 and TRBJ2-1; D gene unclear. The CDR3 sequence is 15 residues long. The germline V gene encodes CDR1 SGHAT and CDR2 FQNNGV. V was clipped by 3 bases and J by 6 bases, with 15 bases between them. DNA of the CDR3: TGTGCCAGCAGCTTTGCCCCCCTCGGCGGCAATGAGCAGTTCTTC. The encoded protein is CASSFAPLGGNEQFF.